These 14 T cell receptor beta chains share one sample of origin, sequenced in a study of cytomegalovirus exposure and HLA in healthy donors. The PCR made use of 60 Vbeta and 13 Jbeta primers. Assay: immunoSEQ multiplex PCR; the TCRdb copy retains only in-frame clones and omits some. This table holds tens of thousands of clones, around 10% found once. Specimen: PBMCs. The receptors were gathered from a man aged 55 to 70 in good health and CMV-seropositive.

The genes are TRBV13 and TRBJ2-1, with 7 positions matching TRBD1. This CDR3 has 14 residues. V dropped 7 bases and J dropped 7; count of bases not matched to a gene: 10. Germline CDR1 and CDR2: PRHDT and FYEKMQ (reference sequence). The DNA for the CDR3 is TGTGCCAGCAACCAGAGAGGGGGCGGGAATGAGCAGTTCTTC. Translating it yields CASNQRGGGNEQFF.

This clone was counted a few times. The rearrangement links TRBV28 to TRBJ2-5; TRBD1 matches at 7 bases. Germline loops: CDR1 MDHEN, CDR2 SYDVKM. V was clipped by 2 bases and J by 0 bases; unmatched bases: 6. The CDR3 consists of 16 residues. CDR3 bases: TGTGCCAGCAGTTTAAGGGGACAGAACCACCAAGAGACCCAGTACTTC. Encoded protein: CASSLRGQNHQETQYF. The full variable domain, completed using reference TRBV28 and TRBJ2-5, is DVKVTQSSRYLVKRTGEKVFLECVQDMDHENMFWYRQDPGLGLRLIYFSYDVKMKEKGDIPEGYSVSREKKERFSLILESASTNQTSMYLCASSLRGQNHQETQYFGPGTRLLVL.

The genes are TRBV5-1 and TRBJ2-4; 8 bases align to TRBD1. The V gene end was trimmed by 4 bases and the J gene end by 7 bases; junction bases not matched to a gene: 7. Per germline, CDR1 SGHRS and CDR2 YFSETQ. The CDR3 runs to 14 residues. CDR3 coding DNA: TGCGCCAGCAGCACGGGACAGGAAGGGAACATTCAGTACTTC. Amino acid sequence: CASSTGQEGNIQYF.

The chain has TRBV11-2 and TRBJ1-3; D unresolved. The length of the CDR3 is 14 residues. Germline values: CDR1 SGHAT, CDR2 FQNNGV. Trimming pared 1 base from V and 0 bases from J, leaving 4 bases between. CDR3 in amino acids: CASSLVLSGNTIYF. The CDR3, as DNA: TGTGCCAGCAGCTTAGTTCTCTCTGGAAACACCATATATTTT.

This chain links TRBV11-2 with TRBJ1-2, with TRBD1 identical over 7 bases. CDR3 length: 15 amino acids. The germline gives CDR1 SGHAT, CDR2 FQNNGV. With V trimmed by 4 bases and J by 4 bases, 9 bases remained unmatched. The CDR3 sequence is CASSSQGVEVYGYTF. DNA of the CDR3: TGTGCCAGCAGCTCTCAGGGGGTGGAGGTCTATGGCTACACCTTC.

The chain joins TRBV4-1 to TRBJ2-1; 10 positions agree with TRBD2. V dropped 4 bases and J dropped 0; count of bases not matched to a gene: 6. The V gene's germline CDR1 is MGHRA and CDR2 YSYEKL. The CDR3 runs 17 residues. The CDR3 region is CASSPGTSASSYNEQFF. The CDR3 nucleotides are TGCGCCAGCAGCCCGGGGACTAGCGCCAGCTCCTACAATGAGCAGTTCTTC.

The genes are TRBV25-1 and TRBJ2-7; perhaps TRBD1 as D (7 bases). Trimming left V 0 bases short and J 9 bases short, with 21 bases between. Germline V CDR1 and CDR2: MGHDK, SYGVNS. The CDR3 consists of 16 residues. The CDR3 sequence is CASSEYGGGATGRQYF. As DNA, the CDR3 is TGTGCCAGCAGTGAATATGGAGGGGGCGCCACCGGTAGGCAGTACTTC.

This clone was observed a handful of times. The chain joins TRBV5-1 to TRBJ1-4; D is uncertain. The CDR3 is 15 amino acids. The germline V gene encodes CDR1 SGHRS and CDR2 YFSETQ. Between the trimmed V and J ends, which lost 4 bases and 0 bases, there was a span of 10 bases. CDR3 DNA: TGCGCCAGCAGCGATGGCGGGACAACTAATGAAAAACTGTTTTTT. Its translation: CASSDGGTTNEKLFF.

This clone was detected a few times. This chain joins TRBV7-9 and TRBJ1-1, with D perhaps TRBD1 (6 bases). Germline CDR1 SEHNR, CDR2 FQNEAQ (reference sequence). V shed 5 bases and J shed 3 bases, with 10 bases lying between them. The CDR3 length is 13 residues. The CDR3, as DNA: TGTGCCAGCAGCCCCAGACAGGACACTGAAGCTTTCTTT. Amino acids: CASSPRQDTEAFF.

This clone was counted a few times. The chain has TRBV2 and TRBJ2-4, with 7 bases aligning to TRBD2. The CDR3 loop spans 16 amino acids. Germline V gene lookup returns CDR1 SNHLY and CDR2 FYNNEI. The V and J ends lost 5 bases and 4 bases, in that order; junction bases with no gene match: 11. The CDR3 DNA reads TGTGCCAGCAGTTTACTAGCGTGGGATGGGAAAAACATTCAGTACTTC. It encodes CASSLLAWDGKNIQYF.

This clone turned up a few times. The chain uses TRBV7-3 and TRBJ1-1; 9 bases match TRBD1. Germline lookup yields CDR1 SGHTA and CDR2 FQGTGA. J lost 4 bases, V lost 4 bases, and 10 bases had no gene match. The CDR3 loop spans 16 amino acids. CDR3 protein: CASSSRDRAEVTEAFF. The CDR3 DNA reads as TGTGCCAGCAGCTCCCGGGACAGGGCCGAGGTCACTGAAGCTTTCTTT. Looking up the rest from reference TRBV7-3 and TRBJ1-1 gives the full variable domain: GAGVSQTPSNKVTEKGKYVELRCDPISGHTALYWYRQSLGQGPEFLIYFQGTGAADDSGLPNDRFFAVRPEGSVSTLKIQRTERGDSAVYLCASSSRDRAEVTEAFFGQGTRLTVV.

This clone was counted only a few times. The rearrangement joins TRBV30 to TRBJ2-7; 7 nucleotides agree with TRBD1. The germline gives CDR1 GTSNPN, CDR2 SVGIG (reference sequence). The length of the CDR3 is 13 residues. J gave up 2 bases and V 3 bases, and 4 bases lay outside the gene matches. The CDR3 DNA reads TGTGCCTGGAGGAGGGACAGCGCCTACGAGCAGTACTTC. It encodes CAWRRDSAYEQYF.

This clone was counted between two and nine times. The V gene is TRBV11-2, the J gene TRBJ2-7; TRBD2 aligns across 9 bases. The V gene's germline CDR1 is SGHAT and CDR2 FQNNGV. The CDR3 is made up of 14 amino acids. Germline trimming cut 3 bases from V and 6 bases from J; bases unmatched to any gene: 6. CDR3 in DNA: TGTGCCAGCAGCTTTGGCGGGAGGGAATCCGAGCAGTACTTC. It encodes CASSFGGRESEQYF.

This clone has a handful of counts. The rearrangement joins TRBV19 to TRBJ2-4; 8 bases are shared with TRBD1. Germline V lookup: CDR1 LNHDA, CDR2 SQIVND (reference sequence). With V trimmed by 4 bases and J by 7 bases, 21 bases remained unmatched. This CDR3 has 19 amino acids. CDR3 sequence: CASSNRARIDRGGFNIQYF. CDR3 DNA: TGTGCCAGTAGTAACCGAGCCCGAATCGACAGGGGCGGTTTTAACATTCAGTACTTC.